This TCR beta chain stems from a study of read filtering for tumor transcriptome and immune sequencing. As for the study in general: By R-ISS, stages I, II and III held roughly 8, 15 and 7 patients.

This clonotype appeared many times. Per the germline V gene, CDR1 is SGHNT and CDR2 is YYREEE (reference sequence). With 3 bases removed from V and 6 bases from J, the gap between germline ends came to 15 bases. The length of the CDR3 is 14 residues. From 400 to 450 ng of RNA, a library with molecular barcoded alpha/delta and beta/gamma adaptors was made. TCRdb processed the reads anew with MiXCR; each CDR3 protein has one entry. The table lists about 50,000 distinct CDR3 sequences, about 19% of them singletons. Sequencing was carried out using a population of CD138-negative cells sorted from bone marrow. The receptor was derived from a donor older than 35 with multiple myeloma. V gene TRBV5-4 combines with J gene TRBJ1-1; the D gene is possibly TRBD1 (5 bases). CDR3 protein: CASSWGGSRPEAFF. The CDR3 DNA reads as TGTGCCAGCAGCTGGGGGGGGTCCCGACCTGAAGCTTTCTTT.